These 32 T cell receptor beta chains came from one sample sequenced in a study of blood T cell repertoires in COVID-19. The data were produced by immunoSEQ multiplex PCR, yet TCRdb's version contains in-frame clones alone and is incomplete. The data contain about 180,000 clones, approximately 80% of them singletons. The sample taken for sequencing was PBMCs or T cells enriched from blood (not recorded which). The receptors here all came from a man aged 55-75 years who had been exposed to COVID-19.

V and J are TRBV9 and TRBJ1-1; D uncertain. The CDR3 has 15 residues. Germline V gene data show CDR1 as SGDLS and CDR2 as YYNGEE. Trimming removed 4 bases from V and 2 bases from J, with 15 bases in between. This chain's CDR3 is CASSSAGLPNTEAFF. CDR3 nucleotides: TGTGCCAGCAGCTCGGCCGGGTTACCCAACACTGAAGCTTTCTTT.

By share, this clone ranks as medium-sized. The chain carries TRBV28 and TRBJ1-2, with D possibly TRBD1 on 5 matching bases. Between the trimmed V and J ends, which lost 2 bases and 5 bases, there was a span of 15 bases. Germline V CDR1 and CDR2: MDHEN, SYDVKM. The length of the CDR3 is 15 residues. The CDR3 nucleotides are TGTGCCAGCAGTTTACCCCAGGGACTCCCTTATGGCTACACCTTC. This gives the protein CASSLPQGLPYGYTF.

The rearrangement joins TRBV11-3 to TRBJ2-7, with 8 bases identical to TRBD1. This CDR3 is built from 17 residues. Per the germline V gene, CDR1 is SGHNT and CDR2 is YENEEA. The ends lost 1 base at V and 3 bases at J; junction bases unmatched: 11. The CDR3 DNA reads as TGTGCCAGCAGCTTAGGAGGACAGGGATTTACCCTCTACGAGCAGTACTTC. Translating it yields CASSLGGQGFTLYEQYF.

V gene TRBV7-9 combines with J gene TRBJ2-7; 7 nucleotides match TRBD1. CDR3 length: 13 residues. V gave up 5 bases and J gave up 1 base; unmatched junction bases: 2. Germline CDR1 is SEHNR and CDR2 is FQNEAQ (reference sequence). The CDR3 DNA is TGTGCCAGCAGCCCGGACAGGTCCTACGAGCAGTACTTC. Its protein product is CASSPDRSYEQYF.

J is TRBJ1-1 and V is TRBV19, with D uncertain. Trimming removed 3 bases from V and 4 bases from J, with 18 bases in between. Germline CDR1 reads LNHDA; CDR2 reads SQIVND (reference sequence). There are 16 residues in the CDR3. The CDR3 DNA is TGTGCCAGTAGTATGAGTGGCAGCGTCGGGTCCACTGAAGCTTTCTTT. This encodes CASSMSGSVGSTEAFF.

This clone was seen a handful of times. The chain couples TRBV4-1 to TRBJ2-2; D is possibly TRBD2 (6 bases). This CDR3 contains 14 residues. CDR1 and CDR2 from the germline V gene are MGHRA and YSYEKL. V dropped 4 bases and J dropped 6 bases, with 12 bases sitting between them. CDR3 loop: CASSLQEGPGELFF. The CDR3 nucleotides read TGCGCCAGCAGCCTTCAGGAGGGGCCCGGGGAGCTGTTTTTT.

The CDR3, as DNA: TGTGCCAGCAGCTTAGATCTTTCTGGGGCCAACGTCCTGACTTTC. This gives the protein CASSLDLSGANVLTF. The chain combines TRBV11-2 with TRBJ2-6; no definite D call. This CDR3 has 15 residues. Germline V gene lookup returns CDR1 SGHAT and CDR2 FQNNGV. Trimming pared 0 bases from V and 1 base from J, leaving 4 bases between.

The rearrangement uses TRBV27 and TRBJ1-1; 9 nucleotides align to TRBD1. The V gene end was trimmed by 5 bases and the J gene end by 1 base; junction bases not matched to a gene: 2. Germline CDR1 is MNHEY and CDR2 is SMNVEV (reference sequence). The CDR3 consists of 14 residues. The CDR3 nucleotides read TGTGCCAGCAGTCGACAGGGGGGGAACACTGAAGCTTTCTTT. Protein: CASSRQGGNTEAFF.

The V and J genes are TRBV7-9 and TRBJ2-1; no firm D call. Trimming removed 3 bases from V and 6 bases from J, with 6 bases in between. This CDR3 is 12 amino acids long. CDR1 is SEHNR and CDR2 is FQNEAQ in the germline V gene (reference sequence). The CDR3 is CASSFSINEQFF. CDR3 nucleotide sequence: TGTGCCAGCAGCTTTTCTATCAATGAGCAGTTCTTC.

The chain links TRBV9 to TRBJ1-6, with D maybe TRBD1 (5 bases). This CDR3 is 18 amino acids long. The germline CDR1 and CDR2 sequences are SGDLS and YYNGEE. V lost 4 bases to trimming and J lost 5 bases, with 22 bases between them. CDR3 in amino acids: CASSTRYADILNNSPLHF. CDR3 nucleotides: TGTGCCAGCAGCACAAGATATGCGGACATACTTAATAATTCACCCCTCCACTTT.

The CDR3 region has the DNA TGTGCCAGCAGTTATGATCTGTCAGTTCAAGAGACCCAGTACTTC. Translation: CASSYDLSVQETQYF. The chain employs TRBV6-2 or TRBV6-3 and TRBJ2-5; D is uncertain. CDR1 and CDR2 (germline): MNHEY, SVGEGT. Trimming pared 3 bases from V and 2 bases from J, leaving 13 bases between. CDR3 size: 15 residues.

The rearrangement links TRBV7-7 to TRBJ2-1, with 10 positions matching TRBD1. The CDR3 extends over 14 amino acids. Looked up from germline, CDR1 is SSHAT and CDR2 is FNYEAQ (reference sequence). The J segment lost 7 bases and the V segment lost 4 bases, leaving 4 bases of the junction unmatched. The CDR3 DNA follows: TGTGCCAGCAGCTCGGGACAGGGGTTAAATGAGCAGTTCTTC. This sequence encodes CASSSGQGLNEQFF.

The chain's CDR3 is CASSPPTGGIGYTF. The CDR3 bases are TGTGCCAGCAGCCCCCCTACAGGGGGGATAGGCTACACCTTC. This chain links TRBV5-4 with TRBJ1-2; 8 nucleotides match TRBD1. The germline CDR1 and CDR2 sequences are SGHNT and YYREEE (reference sequence). The CDR3 totals 14 residues. The V gene end was trimmed by 4 bases and the J gene end by 8 bases; junction bases not matched to a gene: 10.

This chain joins TRBV6-5 and TRBJ2-5, with D unresolved. Germline-derived CDR1 and CDR2 are MNHEY and SVGAGI. This CDR3 is built from 14 residues. V shed 2 bases and J shed 2 bases, with 9 bases lying between them. Here the CDR3 reads CASSYGRDQETQYF. CDR3 coding DNA: TGTGCCAGCAGTTACGGGCGAGATCAAGAGACCCAGTACTTC.

CDR3 in amino acids: CATSPRQGAYEQYF. The CDR3 nucleotides read TGTGCCACCAGCCCCAGGCAGGGGGCGTACGAGCAGTACTTC. This chain joins TRBV15 and TRBJ2-7; TRBD1 matches 8 bases. This CDR3 comprises 14 residues. Germline V gives CDR1 LNHNV, CDR2 YYDKDF (reference sequence). Losses at the gene ends were 5 bases for V and 4 bases for J; bases not matched to a gene: 7.

The chain recombines TRBV27 with TRBJ1-1; D is uncertain. The CDR3 contains 13 residues. Germline values: CDR1 MNHEY, CDR2 SMNVEV (reference sequence). V was shortened by 2 bases and J by 0 bases, with 4 bases between the two germline ends. The CDR3 loop is CASSLQVNTEAFF. The CDR3 DNA is TGTGCCAGCAGTTTACAGGTGAACACTGAAGCTTTCTTT.

This chain links TRBV5-4 with TRBJ2-7; 10 nucleotides agree with TRBD1. Germline lookup yields CDR1 SGHNT and CDR2 YYREEE (reference sequence). The CDR3 is made up of 14 amino acids. V gave up 6 bases and J gave up 4 bases; unmatched junction bases: 7. The DNA for the CDR3 is TGTGCCAGCAAGGAGGACAGGGGGTTTTACGAGCAGTACTTC. Amino acid sequence: CASKEDRGFYEQYF.

V usage is TRBV9 and J usage is TRBJ2-7, with TRBD1 matching 7 bases. Germline assignment: CDR1 SGDLS and CDR2 YYNGEE. The CDR3 sequence is 14 residues long. V shed 3 bases and J 2 bases; nucleotides not matched to a gene: 5. In DNA, the CDR3 is TGTGCCAGCAGCGAAGGGGACAGAACCTACGAGCAGTACTTC. The encoded protein is CASSEGDRTYEQYF.

The rearrangement links TRBV24-1 to TRBJ2-1; 13 nucleotides line up with TRBD2. The V gene end was trimmed by 4 bases and the J gene end by 9 bases; junction bases not matched to a gene: 2. CDR3 length equals 14 residues. The V gene's germline CDR1 is KGHDR and CDR2 SFDVKD. The CDR3 region has the DNA TGTGCCACCAGTGAGGGACTAGCGGGAATTGAGCAGTTCTTC. This sequence encodes CATSEGLAGIEQFF.

V usage is TRBV30 and J usage is TRBJ2-2; possible D gene TRBD2, 6 bases. The CDR3 has 15 amino acids. The V end was cut by 0 bases, the J end by 1 base, with 9 bases between. Germline CDR1 and CDR2: GTSNPN and SVGIG (reference sequence). The DNA of the CDR3 is TGTGCCTGGAGTGTTGGGACTCAGAACACCGGGGAGCTGTTTTTT. Translating gives CAWSVGTQNTGELFF.

This sequence joins TRBV19 and TRBJ2-2; D might be TRBD2 (6 bases). Germline-derived CDR1 and CDR2 are LNHDA and SQIVND (reference sequence). Trimming pared 9 bases from V and 3 bases from J, leaving 17 bases between. The CDR3 is made up of 15 amino acids. The chain's CDR3 is CASSPGLPHTGELFF. DNA for the CDR3: TGTGCCAGCAGCCCGGGACTCCCTCACACCGGGGAGCTGTTTTTT.

The genes are TRBV6-5 and TRBJ2-7; 7 positions agree with TRBD1. The CDR3 runs 15 residues. The J segment lost 1 base and the V segment lost 6 bases, leaving 9 bases of the junction unmatched. The germline CDR1 and CDR2 sequences are MNHEY and SVGAGI. In nucleotides, the CDR3 is TGTGCCAGCAGGGTCGGCGCAGGGGGATCCTACGAGCAGTACTTC. This encodes CASRVGAGGSYEQYF.

The chain couples TRBV7-9 to TRBJ1-3, with a tentative D call TRBD1 (5 bases). The ends were cut back, 2 bases at V and 4 bases at J, with 12 bases in the middle. Germline V gene lookup returns CDR1 SEHNR and CDR2 FQNEAQ (reference sequence). The CDR3 contains 15 residues. CDR3 bases: TGTGCCAGCAGCTTAACGCAGGGAACCGGAAACACCATATATTTT. Its translation: CASSLTQGTGNTIYF.

The chain is built from TRBV19 and TRBJ2-5; D remains ambiguous. Germline V gene lookup returns CDR1 LNHDA and CDR2 SQIVND (reference sequence). There are 13 residues in the CDR3. Trimming removed 5 bases from V and 4 bases from J, with 11 bases in between. The CDR3 reads CASSAGRRETQYF. The CDR3 DNA is TGTGCCAGTAGTGCTGGCCGGAGAGAGACCCAGTACTTC.

This chain connects TRBV2 to TRBJ1-2; no clear D. This CDR3 comprises 13 residues. Germline lookup yields CDR1 SNHLY and CDR2 FYNNEI. Trimming removed 2 bases at V and 5 bases at J, with 9 bases between. The CDR3 DNA reads as TGTGCCAGCAGTGAACTCCTTCTATATGGCTACACCTTC. Translated: CASSELLLYGYTF.

Only one count was recorded for this clone. V usage is TRBV28 and J usage is TRBJ1-5; D is unresolved. Trimming left V 6 bases short and J 9 bases short, with 15 bases between. Germline CDR1 is MDHEN and CDR2 is SYDVKM. CDR3 length: 13 amino acids. CDR3 in DNA: TGTGCCAGCAGCCCACGACAAAGCTGGCCCCAGCATTTT. This translates into CASSPRQSWPQHF.

CDR3 region: CASSQEGTGGNEQFF. The DNA for the CDR3 is TGCGCCAGCAGCCAAGAAGGAACAGGGGGCAATGAGCAGTTCTTC. The rearrangement links TRBV4-1 to TRBJ2-1, with 8 bases matching TRBD1. CDR1 MGHRA and CDR2 YSYEKL come from the germline V gene. This CDR3 region has 15 residues. V was clipped by 0 bases and J by 6 bases; unmatched bases: 4.

The chain recombines TRBV11-2 with TRBJ1-6; 8 bases are shared with TRBD1. Germline assignment: CDR1 SGHAT and CDR2 FQNNGV. Trimming cost V 4 bases and J 9 bases; bases outside gene matches: 2. The length of the CDR3 is 13 residues. The CDR3: CASSWDRPSPLHF. Written as DNA, the CDR3 is TGTGCCAGCAGCTGGGACAGGCCTTCACCCCTCCACTTT.

This clone appeared many times. Here the CDR3 DNA reads TGTGCCAGCAGCCCCGGGACAGGGTCCGCCCTTAATTCACCCCTCCACTTT. Translation: CASSPGTGSALNSPLHF. This sequence joins TRBV7-2 and TRBJ1-6; 9 positions match TRBD1. This CDR3 has 17 amino acids. The germline V gene has CDR1 SGHTA and CDR2 FQGNSA. Trimming took 5 bases from V and 6 from J; bases not matched to a gene: 11. The full variable domain, completed using reference TRBV7-2 and TRBJ1-6, is GAGVSQSPSNKVTEKGKDVELRCDPISGHTALYWYRQSLGQGLEFLIYFQGNSAPDKSGLPSDRFSAERTGGSVSTLTIQRTQQEDSAVYLCASSPGTGSALNSPLHFGNGTRLTVT.

This chain joins TRBV13 and TRBJ2-1; D may be TRBD2 (6 bases). V was clipped by 5 bases and J by 3 bases, with 11 bases between them. The CDR3 consists of 14 residues. Germline V gene sequence: CDR1 PRHDT, CDR2 FYEKMQ (reference sequence). CDR3 protein: CASSLRDFYNEQFF. The CDR3 DNA reads TGTGCCAGCAGCCTACGGGACTTCTACAATGAGCAGTTCTTC.

This clone was counted only a few times. The chain couples TRBV19 to TRBJ2-5; TRBD2 matches 7 bases. Per the germline V gene, CDR1 is LNHDA and CDR2 is SQIVND (reference sequence). This CDR3 is built from 14 residues. After removal of 5 bases from V and 4 bases from J, the junction contained 7 bases not matched to a gene. The CDR3 protein is CASSLAGVPETQYF. Written as DNA, the CDR3 is TGTGCCAGTAGTTTGGCGGGAGTCCCAGAGACCCAGTACTTC. The whole variable domain, remainder taken from reference TRBV19 and TRBJ2-5, is DGGITQSPKYLFRKEGQNVTLSCEQNLNHDAMYWYRQDPGQGLRLIYYSQIVNDFQKGDIAEGYSVSREKKESFPLTVTSAQKNPTAFYLCASSLAGVPETQYFGPGTRLLVL.

The V gene is TRBV6-2 or TRBV6-3, the J gene TRBJ1-1; 9 nucleotides align to TRBD1. CDR1 is MNHEY and CDR2 is SVGEGT in the germline V gene. The CDR3 is 15 amino acids. Trimming took 5 bases from V and 5 from J; bases not matched to a gene: 9. CDR3 nucleotides: TGTGCCAGCAGTACCCGGACAGGGGTTATGACTGAAGCTTTCTTT. This translates into CASSTRTGVMTEAFF.